This T cell receptor beta chain derives from a study of blood T cell repertoires in COVID-19. Overall study context: Samples came from the United States, Italy and Spain, spanning acute and convalescent COVID-19.

V gave up 4 bases and J gave up 8 bases; unmatched junction bases: 9. The CDR3 runs to 14 residues. Germline V gene sequence: CDR1 MNHEY, CDR2 SVGAGI. Cohorts were based on clinical histories the participants reported. Clones were read by immunoSEQ multiplex PCR, and TCRdb kept only the in-frame ones, dropping some. The profile covers about 380,000 clones, with 88% appearing a single time and more than 0.95% taken by the ten largest. This TCR was sampled from a woman younger than 35 who had recovered from COVID-19. The genes are TRBV6-5 and TRBJ1-2; 8 bases agree with TRBD1. The specimen sequenced was PBMCs or T cells enriched from blood (not recorded which). The CDR3, as DNA: TGTGCCAGCAGTTCGGGACAGGAGTTTTGGGGCTACACCTTC. Residues: CASSSGQEFWGYTF.